The 12 T cell receptor beta chains in this list originate from one sample, sequenced in a study of blood T cell repertoires in COVID-19. The method was immunoSEQ multiplex PCR; TCRdb's version includes in-frame clones alone and lacks a portion of them. Of about 400,000 clones listed, 88% are singletons. Material for sequencing was PBMCs or T cells enriched from blood (not recorded which). All receptors derive from a woman aged 40 to 50 with acute COVID-19.

This clone was seen a handful of times. This chain connects TRBV24-1 to TRBJ2-1, with 9 bases matching TRBD1. The CDR3 contains 16 residues. Germline CDR1 and CDR2: KGHDR and SFDVKD. J lost 8 bases, V lost 4 bases, and 11 bases had no gene match. CDR3 DNA sequence: TGTGCCACCAGTGAGGCCGGGACAGGGAGAGGGTATGAGCAGTTCTTC. Amino acids: CATSEAGTGRGYEQFF.

The rearrangement links TRBV6-1 to TRBJ2-2, with 8 bases matching TRBD1. This CDR3 comprises 15 residues. J was trimmed by 4 bases and V by 2 bases; bases with no gene match: 3. CDR1 and CDR2 (germline): MNHNS, SASEGT. For the CDR3, the DNA is TGTGCCAGCAGTGAACAGGGGGCGGTCACCGGGGAGCTGTTTTTT. This encodes CASSEQGAVTGELFF.

Worth noting for this clone: Within the sample, other DNA sequences also encode this same CDR3. The chain has TRBV6-5 and TRBJ1-2; D unclear. V shed 0 bases and J shed 8 bases, with 10 bases lying between them. The length of the CDR3 is 13 residues. In germline, CDR1 is MNHEY, CDR2 SVGAGI. Here the CDR3 DNA reads TGTGCCAGCAGTTACTCACGGGGAGGAGGCTACACCTTC. Amino acids: CASSYSRGGGYTF.

The V call is TRBV11-2, the J call TRBJ2-3; perhaps TRBD2 as D (5 bases). CDR1 SGHAT and CDR2 FQNNGV come from the germline V gene. The CDR3 sequence is 14 residues long. V gave up 0 bases and J gave up 4 bases, with 8 bases separating them. The CDR3 bases are TGTGCCAGCAGCTTAGATGTAGCGTCAGATACGCAGTATTTT. Amino acid sequence: CASSLDVASDTQYF.

The V call is TRBV5-1, the J call TRBJ1-4; a possible D gene is TRBD1 (5 bases). Per the germline V gene, CDR1 is SGHRS and CDR2 is YFSETQ. CDR3 length: 16 residues. Trimming pared 0 bases from V and 7 bases from J, leaving 16 bases between. The CDR3 region has the DNA TGCGCCAGCAGCTTGGCCGGGGGTTTGGAGGGTGAAAAACTGTTTTTT. Its protein product is CASSLAGGLEGEKLFF.

This chain links TRBV25-1 with TRBJ1-4, with D perhaps TRBD1 (6 bases). Germline V CDR1 and CDR2: MGHDK, SYGVNS. The CDR3 runs 14 residues. Trimming took 8 bases from V and 5 from J, leaving 15 bases between them. CDR3 loop: CASGLLGGNEKLFF. In DNA, the CDR3 is TGTGCCAGCGGGCTTTTAGGGGGAAATGAAAAACTGTTTTTT.

The V and J genes are TRBV5-6 and TRBJ2-2, with 12 bases lining up with TRBD1. Germline CDR1 and CDR2: SGHDT and YYEEEE. After removal of 4 bases from V and 5 bases from J, the junction contained 6 bases not matched to a gene. This CDR3 comprises 16 residues. CDR3 bases: TGTGCCAGCAGCGGAGGGACAGGGGGCTTAACCGGGGAGCTGTTTTTT. It translates to CASSGGTGGLTGELFF.

The rearrangement uses TRBV6-1 and TRBJ2-1, with D possibly matching TRBD2 (7 bases). Germline CDR1 is MNHNS and CDR2 is SASEGT. V was cut by 3 bases and J by 0 bases, with 15 bases left in between. This CDR3 comprises 17 residues. For the CDR3, the DNA is TGTGCCAGCAGTGAGTGGGGGGGCTCGAGCTCCTACAATGAGCAGTTCTTC. Amino acid sequence: CASSEWGGSSSYNEQFF.

The gene calls are TRBV12-5 and TRBJ2-2; TRBD2 matches 8 bases. The CDR3 is 17 amino acids. The ends lost 3 bases at V and 3 bases at J; junction bases unmatched: 9. Germline V gene data show CDR1 as LGHNT and CDR2 as FRNRAP. In nucleotides, the CDR3 is TGTGCTAGTGGTTTCGAACGGGGGGGATTCGACACCGGGGAGCTGTTTTTT. It translates to CASGFERGGFDTGELFF.

The V gene is TRBV4-1, the J gene TRBJ2-7; 12 nucleotides align to TRBD2. CDR1 MGHRA and CDR2 YSYEKL come from the germline V gene. Germline trimming cut 0 bases from V and 2 bases from J; bases unmatched to any gene: 2. The CDR3 is made up of 16 amino acids. CDR3: CASSQEGTSGPYEQYF. DNA for the CDR3: TGCGCCAGCAGCCAAGAAGGGACTAGCGGGCCCTACGAGCAGTACTTC.

The chain recombines TRBV27 with TRBJ2-7, with 8 bases that match TRBD1. The CDR3 is made up of 15 amino acids. The V gene end was trimmed by 4 bases and the J gene end by 4 bases; junction bases not matched to a gene: 9. CDR1 is MNHEY, CDR2 SMNVEV, per germline (reference sequence). The CDR3 reads CASSSPTGAVYEQYF. DNA of the CDR3: TGTGCCAGCAGTTCCCCGACAGGGGCGGTGTACGAGCAGTACTTC.

This clone was observed a single time. The chain is built from TRBV2 and TRBJ2-7, with D tentatively TRBD2 (6 bases). V dropped 4 bases and J dropped 0 bases, with 13 bases sitting between them. The CDR3 consists of 15 residues. The V gene's germline CDR1 is SNHLY and CDR2 FYNNEI. This chain's CDR3 is CASSVSQRASYEQYF. The CDR3 nucleotides read TGTGCCAGCAGTGTGTCCCAGCGGGCCTCCTACGAGCAGTACTTC.